The present TCR beta chain was sequenced within a study of CD8+CD57+ T cells in acquired aplastic anemia. Study at large: Recorded DNA amounts for sorted CD4+ and CD8+ cells had an average of roughly 3.4 ug. General study results and limits: Over 25 CD8+ CDR3 sequences occurred in both the patients and the controls. Any difference that existed in CD8+ Simpson's diversity between patients and controls was not significant.

The use of genomic DNA as template underpinned the TCR beta VDJ and CDR3 profiling. TCRdb used MiXCR to reprocess the reads, holding one entry per CDR3 protein. The sample has under 250,000 distinct CDR3 sequences; over 55% are singletons. Concerning this clonotype: Its antigen remains unidentified. Just one base apart from a much larger clone, this may be a read error.

V was cut by 3 bases and J by 8 bases, with 14 bases left in between. Germline V gene sequence: CDR1 SGHDN, CDR2 FVKESK. CDR3 length equals 14 residues. An expansion of CD8+CD57+ cells by flow cytometry had been shown in patients chosen for sequencing. The sequence was collected from a human donor with aplastic anemia. Sequenced: sorted CD4+, CD8+, or CD8+CD57+ T cells (not recorded which) from PBMCs. This rearrangement joins TRBV14 to TRBJ2-1; D gene ambiguous. The chain's CDR3 is CASSHVRQLDEQFF. Written as DNA, the CDR3 is TGTGCCAGCAGCCACGTACGGCAGCTGGATGAGCAGTTCTTC.